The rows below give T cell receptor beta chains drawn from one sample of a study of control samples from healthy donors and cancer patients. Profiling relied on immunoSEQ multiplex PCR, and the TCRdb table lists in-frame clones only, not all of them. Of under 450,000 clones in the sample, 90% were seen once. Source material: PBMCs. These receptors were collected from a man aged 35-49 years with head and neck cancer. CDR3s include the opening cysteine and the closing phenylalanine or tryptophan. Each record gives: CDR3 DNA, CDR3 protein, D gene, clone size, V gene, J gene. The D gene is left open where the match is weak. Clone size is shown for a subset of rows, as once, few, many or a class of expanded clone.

cdr3_nt: TGTGCCAGCAGCGATCCCGGGATCCATCGGGATACGCAGTATTTT; cdr3_aa: CASSDPGIHRDTQYF; d_call: NA; clone_size: NA; v_call: TRBV5-4; j_call: TRBJ2-3
cdr3_nt: TGTGCCAGCAGCTTACAAGAGACCCAGTACTTC; cdr3_aa: CASSLQETQYF; d_call: NA; clone_size: NA; v_call: TRBV13; j_call: TRBJ2-5
cdr3_nt: TGCGCCAGCAGCCAATCGACAGGGGGCGAGGAGACCCAGTACTTC; cdr3_aa: CASSQSTGGEETQYF; d_call: TRBD1; clone_size: NA; v_call: TRBV4-1; j_call: TRBJ2-5
cdr3_nt: TGTGCCAGCAGCTTAGACGGTGTTAGCAATCAGCCCCAGCATTTT; cdr3_aa: CASSLDGVSNQPQHF; d_call: NA; clone_size: NA; v_call: TRBV7-8; j_call: TRBJ1-5
cdr3_nt: TGTGCCAGCAGCTCCGGACAATCCGGGGGGGACCACTTGAACACTGAAGCTTTCTTT; cdr3_aa: CASSSGQSGGDHLNTEAFF; d_call: NA; clone_size: NA; v_call: TRBV7-6; j_call: TRBJ1-1
cdr3_nt: TGTGCCAGCAGCTTAGGTAGACAGGCCTACGAGCAGTACTTC; cdr3_aa: CASSLGRQAYEQYF; d_call: NA; clone_size: NA; v_call: TRBV7-8; j_call: TRBJ2-7
cdr3_nt: TGTGCCAGCAGTAGCCCGAGGGGGCCGAGCGAAAAACTGTTTTTT; cdr3_aa: CASSSPRGPSEKLFF; d_call: TRBD1; clone_size: NA; v_call: TRBV27; j_call: TRBJ1-4
cdr3_nt: TGTGCCAGCAGCCTCGACACAAGCCCCATTGGGGTTACGCAGTATTTT; cdr3_aa: CASSLDTSPIGVTQYF; d_call: NA; clone_size: NA; v_call: TRBV6-2/TRBV6-3; j_call: TRBJ2-3
cdr3_nt: TGTGCCAGCAGTAAGCAGGGTACAACTAATGAAAAACTGTTTTTT; cdr3_aa: CASSKQGTTNEKLFF; d_call: NA; clone_size: few; v_call: TRBV25-1; j_call: TRBJ1-4
cdr3_nt: TGTGCCTGGAGTGTACAAATGGGCGGGGAGCTGTTTTTT; cdr3_aa: CAWSVQMGGELFF; d_call: NA; clone_size: NA; v_call: TRBV30; j_call: TRBJ2-2
cdr3_nt: TGTGCCAGCACCGTGACAGGGGGGTCCACTGAAGCTTTCTTT; cdr3_aa: CASTVTGGSTEAFF; d_call: TRBD1; clone_size: NA; v_call: TRBV6-5; j_call: TRBJ1-1
cdr3_nt: NA; cdr3_aa: CASTFGANVLTF; d_call: NA; clone_size: NA; v_call: TRBV5-6; j_call: TRBJ2-6
cdr3_nt: TGTGCCAGCAGGAACAGAGTTCAATACGAGCAGTACTTC; cdr3_aa: CASRNRVQYEQYF; d_call: NA; clone_size: NA; v_call: TRBV6-6; j_call: TRBJ2-7
cdr3_nt: TGTGCCAGCAGCCCCCCAGTAGAGGTCGTCACTGAAGCTTTCTTT; cdr3_aa: CASSPPVEVVTEAFF; d_call: NA; clone_size: few; v_call: TRBV11-2; j_call: TRBJ1-1